These 27 T cell receptor beta chains came from one sample sequenced in a study of cytomegalovirus exposure and HLA in healthy donors (dated by TCRdb to 2016 to 2017). Libraries were made using the immunoSEQ multiplex PCR assay. A mixture of 60 forward primers for TCR Vbeta segments and 13 reverse primers for TCR Jbeta segments was used in the multiplex PCR. TCRdb retrieved this table from immuneACCESS and kept in-frame rearrangements only. Not all clones are present; in checked studies, unresolved V genes account for under half, and no reason is known for the remainder. The sample table holds 150,000 to 200,000 clones, of which 81% were seen once. The biggest ten clones account for approximately 1.8% of the sample. Specimen: PBMCs. The receptor source for this set is a man younger than 30 in good health and CMV-seronegative.

The chain uses TRBV5-1 and TRBJ2-2, with 13 nucleotides matching TRBD2. The V gene's germline CDR1 is SGHRS and CDR2 YFSETQ. Unmatched junction bases numbered 12, after V lost 4 bases and J lost 3 bases. The CDR3 has 19 residues. The CDR3 DNA sequence: TGCGCCAGCAGCGCAGGCCGGACTAGCGGGAGATCTTACACCGGGGAGCTGTTTTTT. Translated, it gives CASSAGRTSGRSYTGELFF.

The rearrangement uses TRBV7-9 and TRBJ2-3, with 8 bases aligning to TRBD2. The CDR3 runs to 16 residues. Trimming cost V 7 bases and J 0 bases; bases outside gene matches: 9. Germline loops: CDR1 SEHNR, CDR2 FQNEAQ (reference sequence). The CDR3, as DNA: TGTGCCAGCACTTCGGGCGGGGGGCTTAGCACAGATACGCAGTATTTT. As protein: CASTSGGGLSTDTQYF.

The chain is built from TRBV18 and TRBJ2-3; TRBD2 might be the D (5 bases). The CDR3 contains 16 residues. CDR1 KGHSH and CDR2 LQKENI come from the germline V gene. Trimming removed 2 bases from V and 0 bases from J, with 12 bases in between. CDR3 sequence reads: CASSPRADLSTDTQYF. The CDR3 nucleotides are TGTGCCAGCTCACCAAGAGCGGACCTTAGCACAGATACGCAGTATTTT.

The CDR3 nucleotides are TGTGCCAGCAGCTTATCATCAGGTGCGGATACGCAGTATTTT. This gives the protein CASSLSSGADTQYF. The chain employs TRBV7-2 and TRBJ2-3; D not resolved. CDR3 size: 14 residues. Germline-derived CDR1 and CDR2 are SGHTA and FQGNSA. V lost 2 bases and J 6 bases, leaving 12 bases between the germline ends.

The chain's CDR3 is CASSATGEATTQAFF. The CDR3 nucleotides are TGTGCCAGTAGTGCCACAGGGGAGGCAACAACACAAGCTTTCTTT. The J gene is TRBJ1-1, the V gene TRBV19, with 7 bases that match TRBD1. Germline values: CDR1 LNHDA, CDR2 SQIVND (reference sequence). The CDR3 sequence is 15 residues long. J lost 9 bases, V lost 5 bases, and 15 bases had no gene match.

This sequence joins TRBV7-3 and TRBJ2-3; 8 bases match TRBD2. With 0 bases clipped from V and 3 bases from J, the junction kept 2 bases outside the gene matches. The CDR3 runs 15 residues. The V gene's germline CDR1 is SGHTA and CDR2 FQGTGA. The CDR3 reads CASSLTREGTDTQYF. The CDR3 DNA reads as TGTGCCAGCAGCTTAACTCGGGAGGGGACAGATACGCAGTATTTT.

This clone has more than one count but fewer than ten. The chain employs TRBV6-6 and TRBJ1-4; no firm D call. CDR3 length equals 15 residues. Trimming stripped 5 bases from V and 3 bases from J, with 13 bases between. Looked up from germline, CDR1 is MNHNY and CDR2 is SVGAGI (reference sequence). The CDR3 DNA reads as TGTGCCAGCAGTGACAACGCCCCGCCTAATGAAAAACTGTTTTTT. Its translation: CASSDNAPPNEKLFF.

The rearrangement links TRBV9 to TRBJ1-2; possible D gene TRBD1, 6 bases. The CDR3 runs to 15 residues. Trimming left V 6 bases short and J 4 bases short, with 19 bases between. The germline V gene has CDR1 SGDLS and CDR2 YYNGEE. The CDR3 sequence is CASMGPQGNGYGYTF. CDR3 DNA: TGTGCCAGCATGGGACCACAGGGCAACGGCTATGGCTACACCTTC.

V gene TRBV5-4 combines with J gene TRBJ2-3; D unclear. CDR3 size: 17 residues. The germline V and J ends were trimmed by 4 bases and 0 bases, with 18 bases remaining between them. Germline assignment: CDR1 SGHNT and CDR2 YYREEE (reference sequence). The CDR3 protein is CASSPSRIRTSTDTQYF. The CDR3 DNA sequence: TGTGCCAGCAGCCCCTCTAGGATAAGAACTAGCACAGATACGCAGTATTTT.

The V call is TRBV18, the J call TRBJ2-1, with 8 positions matching TRBD2. The CDR3 sequence is 18 residues long. J lost 4 bases, V lost 0 bases, and 11 bases had no gene match. Germline values: CDR1 KGHSH, CDR2 LQKENI. The CDR3 region has the DNA TGTGCCAGCTCACCACCCGTGCGAGGCGGGGGGTCTTACAATGAGCAGTTCTTC. Encoded protein: CASSPPVRGGGSYNEQFF.

This clone was found a few times. This chain uses TRBV6-5 with TRBJ1-2, with 8 bases lining up with TRBD1. V trimming: 5 bases; J trimming: 2 bases; junction bases outside the gene matches: 4. Germline CDR1 and CDR2: MNHEY and SVGAGI. CDR3 length equals 14 residues. CDR3 protein: CASSEDRGNYGYTF. The CDR3 DNA reads as TGTGCCAGCAGTGAAGACAGGGGAAACTATGGCTACACCTTC.

This clone was picked up a small number of times. The junction shows a germline mismatch at one end, possibly a read error. V is TRBV7-7 and J is TRBJ2-1; 7 bases are shared with TRBD2. This CDR3 region has 16 residues. From germline, CDR1 is SSHAT and CDR2 FNYEAQ (reference sequence). The CDR3 loop is CASSPRTSSALGEQFF. The DNA for the CDR3 is TGTGCTAGCAGCCCCCGGACTAGTAGTGCGTTGGGTGAGCAGTTCTTC. Full variable domain (rest looked up from reference TRBV7-7 and TRBJ2-1): GAGVSQSPRYKVTKRGQDVTLRCDPISSHATLYWYQQALGQGPEFLTYFNYEAQPDKSGLPSDRFSAERPEGSISTLTIQRTEQRDSAMYRCASSPRTSSALGEQFFGPGTRLTVL.

V and J are TRBV7-6 and TRBJ2-3, with TRBD2 identical over 8 bases. J was trimmed by 5 bases and V by 8 bases; bases with no gene match: 15. The CDR3 spans 16 residues. Germline V gene lookup returns CDR1 SGHVS and CDR2 FNYEAQ. CDR3 sequence (DNA): TGTGCCAGCTCCCGTGCGGGGGGCTTTTTAGGAGATACGCAGTATTTT. Translating it yields CASSRAGGFLGDTQYF.

V gene TRBV4-2 combines with J gene TRBJ2-1, with D perhaps matching TRBD2 (5 bases). There are 13 residues in the CDR3. The ends were cut back, 0 bases at V and 14 bases at J, with 14 bases in the middle. Germline lookup yields CDR1 LGHNA and CDR2 YNFKEQ. The CDR3 here is CASSQDEAAKEFF. In DNA, the CDR3 is TGTGCCAGCAGCCAAGATGAAGCGGCGAAGGAGTTCTTC.

The chain employs TRBV28 and TRBJ2-7; 14 bases match TRBD2. The CDR3 is made up of 17 amino acids. Germline trimming cut 6 bases from V and 7 bases from J; bases unmatched to any gene: 14. Germline CDR1 and CDR2: MDHEN and SYDVKM. The CDR3 loop is CASRNRLGTSGSNEQYF. The CDR3 bases are TGTGCCAGCAGGAACAGACTCGGGACTAGCGGGAGTAATGAGCAGTACTTC.

The chain has TRBV5-4 and TRBJ2-5, with TRBD2 matching 12 bases. This CDR3 region has 16 residues. Germline CDR1 reads SGHNT; CDR2 reads YYREEE (reference sequence). V trimming: 0 bases; J trimming: 4 bases; junction bases outside the gene matches: 4. This chain's CDR3 is CASSLAGLAGRETQYF. The CDR3 nucleotides read TGTGCCAGCAGCTTGGCCGGACTAGCGGGACGAGAGACCCAGTACTTC.

This clone was found a few times. This sequence joins TRBV6-7 and TRBJ1-5; weak D call: TRBD1 (5 bases). TRBV6-7 is designated an ORF whose function remains uncertain. The CDR3 contains 16 residues. Trimming removed 8 bases from V and 2 bases from J, with 19 bases in between. The DNA of the CDR3 is TGTGCCAGCGTAGTATCAGGGACTTGGGGCAATCAGCCCCAGCATTTT. This translates into CASVVSGTWGNQPQHF.

The chain employs TRBV7-8 and TRBJ2-7, with 10 nucleotides matching TRBD1. The CDR3 runs to 14 residues. With 7 bases clipped from V and 0 bases from J, the junction kept 3 bases outside the gene matches. Germline V lookup: CDR1 SGHVS, CDR2 FQNEAQ. CDR3 coding DNA: TGTGCCAGCAAGCGGACAGGGGGCTCCTACGAGCAGTACTTC. Residues: CASKRTGGSYEQYF. Complete variable domain (other parts from reference TRBV7-8 and TRBJ2-7): GAGVSQSPRYKVAKRGQDVALRCDPISGHVSLFWYQQALGQGPEFLTYFQNEAQLDKSGLPSDRFFAERPEGSVSTLKIQRTQQEDSAVYLCASKRTGGSYEQYFGPGTRLTVT.

This clone has more than one count but fewer than ten. The chain links TRBV5-1 to TRBJ2-5; the D is unclear. The CDR3 spans 14 residues. Trimming took off 1 base at V and 5 bases at J, with 12 bases between the two ends. The germline V gene encodes CDR1 SGHRS and CDR2 YFSETQ. The CDR3 loop reads CASSLRPGKETQYF. The CDR3 DNA is TGCGCCAGCAGCTTGCGGCCGGGTAAGGAGACCCAGTACTTC.

The chain is built from TRBV28 and TRBJ2-1, with TRBD2 matching over 11 bases. V shed 1 base and J 8 bases; nucleotides not matched to a gene: 16. CDR1 and CDR2 (germline): MDHEN, SYDVKM. This CDR3 spans 19 amino acids. For the CDR3, the DNA is TGTGCCAGCAGTTTATTCGGGCTAGCGGGAGGTAAATTCTTGGATGAGCAGTTCTTC. It is translated as CASSLFGLAGGKFLDEQFF.

The genes are TRBV29-1 and TRBJ2-5; TRBD2 matches 16 bases. The CDR3 loop spans 21 amino acids. Trimming took 5 bases from V and 3 from J; bases not matched to a gene: 21. Germline loops: CDR1 SQVTM, CDR2 ANQGSEA. The DNA for the CDR3 is TGCAGCGTTTTCCCGCGCCCTGACACCCCGGGACTAGCGGGAGGGGAAGAGACCCAGTACTTC. Translating gives CSVFPRPDTPGLAGGEETQYF.

The rearrangement joins TRBV19 to TRBJ2-5; D may be TRBD2 (5 bases). In germline, CDR1 is LNHDA, CDR2 SQIVND (reference sequence). Trimming left V 6 bases short and J 1 base short, with 15 bases between. The CDR3 runs to 15 residues. Here the CDR3 reads CASRYAGRIQETQYF. CDR3 coding DNA: TGTGCCAGTAGATACGCGGGCAGAATCCAAGAGACCCAGTACTTC.

V and J are TRBV5-6 and TRBJ2-2; possible D gene TRBD1, 5 bases. The V gene's germline CDR1 is SGHDT and CDR2 YYEEEE. Between the trimmed V and J ends, which lost 2 bases and 4 bases, there was a span of 18 bases. The CDR3 consists of 17 residues. The CDR3 spells CASSFGSQGTGTGELFF. DNA for the CDR3: TGTGCCAGCAGCTTCGGGTCGCAGGGAACGGGCACCGGGGAGCTGTTTTTT.

The chain uses TRBV30 and TRBJ1-1; D call uncertain. V lost 2 bases and J 0 bases, leaving 13 bases between the germline ends. The CDR3 totals 15 residues. Per the germline V gene, CDR1 is GTSNPN and CDR2 is SVGIG (reference sequence). The CDR3 sequence: CAWSRRQTLNTEAFF. For the CDR3, the DNA is TGTGCCTGGAGTAGGAGGCAGACTTTGAACACTGAAGCTTTCTTT.

The chain has TRBV5-1 and TRBJ2-3; D is uncertain. With 0 bases removed from V and 3 bases from J, the gap between germline ends came to 11 bases. Germline values: CDR1 SGHRS, CDR2 YFSETQ. The CDR3 is made up of 15 amino acids. CDR3 sequence: CASSLENPNTDTQYF. Here the CDR3 DNA reads TGCGCCAGCAGCTTGGAAAACCCTAATACAGATACGCAGTATTTT.

CDR3 in amino acids: CASSLEGQGGRETQYF. As DNA, the CDR3 is TGTGCCAGCAGCTTAGAGGGACAGGGGGGGAGAGAGACCCAGTACTTC. This chain connects TRBV5-4 to TRBJ2-5, with TRBD1 identical over 11 bases. Germline CDR1 is SGHNT and CDR2 is YYREEE (reference sequence). This CDR3 is 16 amino acids long. J was trimmed by 4 bases and V by 2 bases; bases with no gene match: 7.

This rearrangement joins TRBV2 to TRBJ2-7; perhaps TRBD1 as D (5 bases). Per germline, CDR1 SNHLY and CDR2 FYNNEI. The CDR3 length is 14 residues. The V end was cut by 3 bases, the J end by 4 bases, with 13 bases between. CDR3 protein: CASSDTTGVYEQYF. The CDR3 region has the DNA TGTGCCAGCAGTGATACCACAGGAGTGTACGAGCAGTACTTC.